The 27 T cell receptor beta chains listed next were all sequenced from one sample in a study of T-cell memory formation after mild COVID-19. TCRdb re-called the 5' RACE reads with MiXCR, one entry per CDR3 protein. The table has about 350,000 distinct CDR3 sequences, around 14% seen once. Sequencing was performed on PBMCs or a T cell subset sorted from them (not recorded which). Receptors originate from a man aged 18 to 30 who had mild COVID-19 (a few samples of this study predate the infection). Cell type and time point are not known.

This clonotype was counted between two and nine times. The chain has TRBV6-4 and TRBJ2-7; the D is unclear. The CDR3 runs to 16 residues. In germline, CDR1 is MRHNA, CDR2 SNTAGT. V shed 7 bases and J shed 2 bases, with 21 bases lying between them. Written as DNA, the CDR3 is TGTGCCAGCACGAGGATAGTGGGGATTGGCCCCTACGAGCAGTACGTC. It yields the protein CASTRIVGIGPYEQYV.

The chain couples TRBV27 to TRBJ2-7; 9 bases agree with TRBD2. J gave up 1 base and V 0 bases, and 4 bases lay outside the gene matches. The CDR3 runs 16 residues. The V gene's germline CDR1 is MNHEY and CDR2 SMNVEV (reference sequence). The CDR3 DNA follows: TGTGCCAGCAGTTTATCGGCGGGGGGGCCGTCCTACGAGCAGTACGTC. Translating it yields CASSLSAGGPSYEQYV.

The CDR3 reads CASGGRRRLAKNIQYF. DNA of the CDR3: TGTGCCTCTGGGGGGAGGCGACGATTAGCCAAAAACATTCAGTACTTC. This sequence joins TRBV12-3 or TRBV12-4 and TRBJ2-4, with a weak D call TRBD2 (6 bases). The germline V and J ends were trimmed by 11 bases and 0 bases, with 20 bases remaining between them. The CDR3 loop spans 16 amino acids.

The rearrangement joins TRBV7-2 to TRBJ2-1; D is undetermined. This CDR3 is 15 amino acids long. In germline, CDR1 is SGHTA, CDR2 FQGNSA. The ends were cut back, 1 base at V and 4 bases at J, with 11 bases in the middle. CDR3 DNA sequence: TGTGCCAGCAGCTTAGAAGTCCGGAGATACAATGAGCAGTTCTTC. Its translation is CASSLEVRRYNEQFF.

This clonotype was counted many times. Its ends do not fully match the called genes, so a read error is possible. V gene TRBV5-6 combines with J gene TRBJ1-5; D might be TRBD1 (6 bases). CDR3 size: 16 residues. Germline V gene lookup returns CDR1 SGHDT and CDR2 YYEEEE. In DNA, the CDR3 is TGTGCCAGCAGCTTGGGACCAGGGGAGGGTAATCGGCCCCAGCATTTT. Translated: CASSLGPGEGNRPQHF.

In this sample, this clonotype turned up many times. CDR3 protein: CASSNGGETDTQYF. In DNA, the CDR3 is TGTGCCAGCAGTAACGGGGGGGAGACAGATACGCAGTATTTT. This rearrangement joins TRBV27 to TRBJ2-3, with 8 bases lining up with TRBD2. This CDR3 region has 14 residues. The germline gives CDR1 MNHEY, CDR2 SMNVEV (reference sequence). V lost 5 bases to trimming and J lost 3 bases; unmatched junction nucleotides: 4.

In its sample, this clonotype was seen a few times. The chain has TRBV20-1 and TRBJ1-6; D call uncertain. The CDR3 runs to 18 residues. The V gene's germline CDR1 is DFQATT and CDR2 SNEGSKA (reference sequence). Trimming left V 3 bases short and J 0 bases short, with 18 bases between. The CDR3 protein is CSASPPGSLSSYNSPLHF. The CDR3 DNA reads as TGCAGTGCTAGTCCCCCGGGGAGTTTAAGCTCCTATAATTCACCCCTCCACTTT.

This clonotype was counted only a few times. The genes are TRBV20-1 and TRBJ2-7; D possibly corresponds to TRBD1 (5 bases). The V end lost 4 bases, the J end lost 5 bases, and 15 bases lay between the germline ends. CDR3 length: 13 residues. CDR1 is DFQATT, CDR2 SNEGSKA, per germline (reference sequence). This CDR3 is CSATSPQAHEQYF. DNA of the CDR3: TGCAGTGCTACATCTCCACAGGCCCACGAGCAGTACTTC.

This clonotype was observed a few times. The chain has TRBV5-1 and TRBJ1-4; D perhaps matches TRBD1 (5 bases). CDR1 is SGHRS, CDR2 YFSETQ, per germline. CDR3 length: 17 amino acids. V gave up 4 bases and J gave up 7 bases, with 23 bases separating them. DNA for the CDR3: TGCGCCAGCAGCCCACTGGACACCCCAGAGTCGGGTGAAAAACTGTTTTTT. This codes for CASSPLDTPESGEKLFF.

This clonotype was found a few times. This chain uses TRBV25-1 with TRBJ2-7; the D is unclear. The CDR3 is 13 amino acids. V lost 1 base, J lost 2 bases, and 6 bases lay in between. CDR1 is MGHDK and CDR2 is SYGVNS in the germline V gene. The CDR3: CASSEWGTYEQYV. The CDR3, as DNA: TGTGCCAGCAGTGAATGGGGAACCTACGAGCAGTACGTC.

This clonotype was observed many times. The rearrangement uses TRBV7-9 and TRBJ1-5, with a weak D call TRBD1 (6 bases). Trimming took off 5 bases at V and 0 bases at J, with 17 bases between the two ends. The CDR3 runs 17 residues. Looked up from germline, CDR1 is SEHNR and CDR2 is FQNEAQ (reference sequence). This chain's CDR3 is CASSSYEGGYSNQPQHF. The CDR3 region has the DNA TGTGCCAGCAGCAGTTACGAAGGGGGATATAGCAATCAGCCCCAGCATTTT.

This chain connects TRBV7-9 to TRBJ1-1, with D tentatively TRBD1 (6 bases). CDR1 is SEHNR and CDR2 is FQNEAQ in the germline V gene (reference sequence). CDR3 length: 15 amino acids. V was cut by 1 base and J by 4 bases, with 13 bases left in between. The CDR3 loop reads CASSLVDEGGTEAFF. CDR3 nucleotides: TGTGCCAGCAGCTTAGTCGATGAAGGGGGCACTGAAGCTTTCTTT.

This clonotype was recorded at least ten times. The chain uses TRBV5-1 and TRBJ2-5; no definite D call. Trimming took 0 bases from V and 4 from J, leaving 7 bases between them. CDR1 and CDR2 from the germline V gene are SGHRS and YFSETQ. CDR3 length equals 13 residues. CDR3 loop: CASSLDPGETQYF. For the CDR3, the DNA is TGCGCCAGCAGCTTGGACCCGGGAGAGACCCAGTACTTC.

This clonotype has just one count. The J gene is TRBJ1-6, the V gene TRBV7-9, with 8 bases matching TRBD1. The junction had 7 bases not matched to a gene; V was cut back by 10 bases and J by 8 bases. Per the germline V gene, CDR1 is SEHNR and CDR2 is FQNEAQ (reference sequence). The CDR3 is 13 residues long. The CDR3 DNA is TGTGCCACCCCCAACAGGGGGGATTCACCCCTCCACTTT. Translating gives CATPNRGDSPLHF.

This clonotype was picked up a small number of times. The chain uses TRBV20-1 and TRBJ2-1; D is perhaps TRBD2 (7 bases). Germline V gives CDR1 DFQATT, CDR2 SNEGSKA (reference sequence). Trimming took 0 bases from V and 7 from J, leaving 13 bases between them. The CDR3 loop spans 14 amino acids. For the CDR3, the DNA is TGCAGTGCTAGAGAGGGGGGGCCGGGGAATGAGCAGTTCTTC. It specifies CSAREGGPGNEQFF.

This clonotype was picked up a small number of times. The V call is TRBV4-3, the J call TRBJ2-3, with 9 bases identical to TRBD1. CDR3 length equals 16 residues. Per the germline V gene, CDR1 is LGHNA and CDR2 is YSLEER. J was trimmed by 4 bases and V by 5 bases; bases with no gene match: 10. The CDR3 reads CASSSYRGQGPDTQYF. The CDR3 bases are TGCGCCAGCAGCTCCTACCGAGGACAGGGGCCAGATACGCAGTATTTT.

The chain couples TRBV12-3 or TRBV12-4 to TRBJ2-1; D perhaps matches TRBD2 (5 bases). The V and J ends lost 6 bases and 2 bases respectively, with 8 bases between them. The CDR3 extends over 13 amino acids. The CDR3 is CASRPGTYNEQFF. The CDR3 DNA follows: TGTGCCAGCAGACCCGGGACCTACAATGAGCAGTTCTTC.

The chain carries TRBV7-8 and TRBJ2-7, with D tentatively TRBD2 (6 bases). Trimming shortened V by 5 bases and J by 4 bases, and 15 bases separated the two germline ends. This CDR3 is built from 14 residues. Germline-derived CDR1 and CDR2 are SGHVS and FQNEAQ. CDR3 DNA: TGTGCCAGCAGCACCCGGGGGAGGACGTACGAGCAGTACTTC. Translation gives CASSTRGRTYEQYF.

This clonotype has only a few counts. V and J are TRBV20-1 and TRBJ2-3; no clear D gene. Trimming took off 0 bases at V and 2 bases at J, with 9 bases between the two ends. The CDR3 length is 14 residues. CDR1 and CDR2 from the germline V gene are DFQATT and SNEGSKA (reference sequence). The CDR3 loop reads CSAREWVLTDTQYF. The CDR3 DNA reads TGCAGTGCTAGAGAGTGGGTCCTCACAGATACGCAGTATTTT.

CDR3 nucleotides: TGTGCCAGCTCTCTCGCGGACACAACTAATGAAAAACTGTTTTTT. Encoded protein: CASSLADTTNEKLFF. The chain uses TRBV18 and TRBJ1-4; possibly TRBD1 for D (5 bases). The CDR3 length is 15 residues. The V end was cut by 6 bases, the J end by 0 bases, with 11 bases between. Germline CDR1 KGHSH, CDR2 LQKENI.

This chain links TRBV15 with TRBJ1-2, with D possibly being TRBD1 (6 bases). This CDR3 is built from 13 residues. From germline, CDR1 is LNHNV and CDR2 YYDKDF (reference sequence). Trimming cost V 5 bases and J 6 bases, with 13 bases left between them. Written as DNA, the CDR3 is TGTGCCACCAGCCCCTGGGAGGGGGATGGCTACACCTTC. Translating it yields CATSPWEGDGYTF.

At least ten counts were recorded for this clonotype. This chain joins TRBV7-2 and TRBJ2-7; 8 bases are shared with TRBD1. Germline trimming cut 3 bases from V and 3 bases from J; bases unmatched to any gene: 4. The CDR3 contains 14 residues. Germline lookup yields CDR1 SGHTA and CDR2 FQGNSA. DNA for the CDR3: TGTGCCAGCAGCTTGGACAGGGACCGCTACGAGCAGTACTTC. Its translation is CASSLDRDRYEQYF. Full variable domain (outside the CDR3, taken from reference TRBV7-2 and TRBJ2-7): GAGVSQSPSNKVTEKGKDVELRCDPISGHTALYWYRQSLGQGLEFLIYFQGNSAPDKSGLPSDRFSAERTGGSVSTLTIQRTQQEDSAVYLCASSLDRDRYEQYFGPGTRLTVT.

The sample holds a few counts of this clonotype. V usage is TRBV9 and J usage is TRBJ1-1; D remains ambiguous. The CDR3 is 15 amino acids. Trimming removed 0 bases at V and 2 bases at J, with 11 bases between. Germline-derived CDR1 and CDR2 are SGDLS and YYNGEE. CDR3 DNA sequence: TGTGCCAGCAGCGTAGGGGGAGGAGGAAACACTGAAGCTTTCTTT. Residues: CASSVGGGGNTEAFF.

This clonotype was counted only a few times. The chain combines TRBV28 with TRBJ2-7, with D perhaps TRBD1 or TRBD2 (5 bases each). CDR1 is MDHEN, CDR2 SYDVKM, per germline. The CDR3 has 11 residues. With 11 bases removed from V and 4 bases from J, the gap between germline ends came to 12 bases. The CDR3 region is CASRGGYEQYV. Written as DNA, the CDR3 is TGTGCCTCTAGGGGCGGGTACGAGCAGTACGTC.

There are a few counts of this clonotype. The genes are TRBV7-9 and TRBJ2-6; D is unresolved. Germline V CDR1 and CDR2: SEHNR, FQNEAQ (reference sequence). Trimming took off 5 bases at V and 6 bases at J, with 11 bases between the two ends. The CDR3 contains 14 residues. CDR3 sequence: CASSLLSQANVLTF. Here the CDR3 DNA reads TGTGCCAGCAGCCTTCTATCACAGGCCAACGTCCTGACTTTC.

This sequence joins TRBV19 and TRBJ2-3; TRBD2 is a possible D gene (5 bases). Germline assignment: CDR1 LNHDA and CDR2 SQIVND (reference sequence). V was shortened by 6 bases and J by 2 bases, with 9 bases between the two germline ends. The CDR3 consists of 13 residues. The CDR3 coding sequence is TGTGCCAGTAGGCTAGGACTCACAGATACGCAGTATTTT. This gives the protein CASRLGLTDTQYF. Full variable domain (missing parts from reference TRBV19 and TRBJ2-3): DGGITQSPKYLFRKEGQNVTLSCEQNLNHDAMYWYRQDPGQGLRLIYYSQIVNDFQKGDIAEGYSVSREKKESFPLTVTSAQKNPTAFYLCASRLGLTDTQYFGPGTRLTVL.

This clonotype was observed at least ten times. This chain uses TRBV5-1 with TRBJ2-5; 10 bases agree with TRBD2. Germline lookup yields CDR1 SGHRS and CDR2 YFSETQ. This CDR3 is built from 15 residues. With V trimmed by 4 bases and J by 5 bases, 8 bases remained unmatched. CDR3 residues: CASSSVGTSEETQYF. The CDR3 bases are TGCGCCAGCAGCAGCGTGGGGACTAGCGAGGAGACCCAGTACTTC.